This TCR beta chain was profiled in a study of Graves' ophthalmopathy and Graves' hyperthyroidism. The CDR3 has 14 residues. With 3 bases removed from V and 7 bases from J, the gap between germline ends came to 19 bases. CDR1 and CDR2 (germline): DFQATT, SNEGSKA (reference sequence). The sequenced template was RNA, covering the TCR beta CDR3 region. Second-round multiplex PCR came after a first-round RT-PCR that employed HTBI primers. Using its own MiXCR run on the multiplex PCR reads, TCRdb lists one record per CDR3 protein. The sample carries roughly 160,000 distinct CDR3 sequences, around 40% recorded once. This clonotype was observed many times. Researchers turned away patients with other autoimmune diseases, uncontrolled infections, pregnancy or lactation.

The sequenced sample was peripheral blood. This chain connects TRBV20-1 to TRBJ2-7; a weak D match, TRBD2 (7 bases). The source is a man in his thirties or forties with Graves' ophthalmopathy. Written as DNA, the CDR3 is TGCAGTGCTAGCAAGGGGGGGACGAGAGGTGAGCAGTACTTC. Its translation is CSASKGGTRGEQYF.